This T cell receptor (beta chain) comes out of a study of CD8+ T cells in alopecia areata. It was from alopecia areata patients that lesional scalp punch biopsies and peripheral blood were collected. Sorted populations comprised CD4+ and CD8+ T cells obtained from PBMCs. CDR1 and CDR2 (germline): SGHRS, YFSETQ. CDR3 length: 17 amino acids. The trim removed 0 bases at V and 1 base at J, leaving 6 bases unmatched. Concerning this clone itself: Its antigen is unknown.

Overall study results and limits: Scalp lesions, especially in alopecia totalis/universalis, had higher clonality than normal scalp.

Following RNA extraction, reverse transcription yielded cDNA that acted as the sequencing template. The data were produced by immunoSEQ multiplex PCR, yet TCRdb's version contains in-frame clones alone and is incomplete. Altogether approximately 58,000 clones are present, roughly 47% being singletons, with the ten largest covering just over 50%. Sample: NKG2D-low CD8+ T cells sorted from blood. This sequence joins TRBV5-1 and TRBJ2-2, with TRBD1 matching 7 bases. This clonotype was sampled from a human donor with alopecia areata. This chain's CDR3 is CASSLENRGVNTGELFF. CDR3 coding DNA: TGCGCCAGCAGCTTGGAGAACAGGGGCGTGAACACCGGGGAGCTGTTTTTT.